The next 3 T cell receptor beta chains were all read from a single sample in a study of T-cell reconstitution after alpha-beta-depleted transplantation in children. Researchers prepared the TCRbeta library using unique molecular identifiers, the study reports. TCRdb reprocessed the PCR reads via MiXCR and lists one record per CDR3 protein. The table includes about 420,000 distinct CDR3 sequences, roughly 16% detected once. The source material was PBMCs, mostly from graft donor cells, sampled 360 days after TCRalphabeta/CD19-depleted stem cell transplant. The receptor source for this set is a boy younger than two who had a stem cell transplant for Wiskott-Aldrich syndrome, so the T cells may come from the graft donor.

The rearrangement joins TRBV4-3 to TRBJ2-1; the D is unclear. CDR1 is LGHNA and CDR2 is YSLEER in the germline V gene. V was trimmed by 1 base and J by 0 bases, leaving 10 bases between them. There are 16 residues in the CDR3. CDR3 bases: TGCGCCAGCAGCCAAGGAGGCAAACGCTCCTACAATGAGCAGTTCTTC. It specifies CASSQGGKRSYNEQFF.

The table lists this clonotype with a few counts. The chain combines TRBV12-3 or TRBV12-4 with TRBJ2-4, with D perhaps TRBD1 (6 bases). The CDR3 covers 11 residues. Between the trimmed V and J ends, which lost 7 bases and 9 bases, there was a span of 10 bases. The chain's CDR3 is CASNQGSIQYF. The CDR3 nucleotides read TGTGCCAGCAATCAGGGGAGCATTCAGTACTTC.

The chain uses TRBV5-1 and TRBJ2-5, with 9 positions matching TRBD1. Germline CDR1 SGHRS, CDR2 YFSETQ. V shed 4 bases and J 4 bases; nucleotides not matched to a gene: 2. The CDR3 length is 13 residues. CDR3 DNA: TGCGCCAGCAGCCCGGACAGGGGAGAGACCCAGTACTTC. Translating gives CASSPDRGETQYF. Together with reference TRBV5-1 and TRBJ2-5, the CDR3 gives the full variable domain: KAGVTQTPRYLIKTRGQQVTLSCSPISGHRSVSWYQQTPGQGLQFLFEYFSETQRNKGNFPGRFSGRQFSNSRSEMNVSTLELGDSALYLCASSPDRGETQYFGPGTRLLVL.